What follows describes a single T cell receptor (beta chain). Its antigen is unknown. There are 14 residues in the CDR3. Trimming shortened V by 0 bases and J by 2 bases, and 7 bases separated the two germline ends. Germline values: CDR1 WNHNN, CDR2 SYGVQD (reference sequence). The record originates from a study of cytomegalovirus exposure and HLA in healthy donors. Study-level findings and limits: Cytomegalovirus-associated status was assigned to approximately 160 TCR beta chains.

Method: immunoSEQ multiplex PCR; TCRdb's copy keeps in-frame clones and lacks some. The sample lists about 120,000 clones, about 88% occurring once. The genes are TRBV10-1 and TRBJ2-5; TRBD2 might be the D (6 bases). The source of this sequence is a woman between 18 and 29 years old in good health and CMV-seronegative. The sequenced sample was PBMCs. CDR3 in DNA: TGCGCCAGCAGTGAGTCCGGGGGACAAGAGACCCAGTACTTC. It is translated as CASSESGGQETQYF.